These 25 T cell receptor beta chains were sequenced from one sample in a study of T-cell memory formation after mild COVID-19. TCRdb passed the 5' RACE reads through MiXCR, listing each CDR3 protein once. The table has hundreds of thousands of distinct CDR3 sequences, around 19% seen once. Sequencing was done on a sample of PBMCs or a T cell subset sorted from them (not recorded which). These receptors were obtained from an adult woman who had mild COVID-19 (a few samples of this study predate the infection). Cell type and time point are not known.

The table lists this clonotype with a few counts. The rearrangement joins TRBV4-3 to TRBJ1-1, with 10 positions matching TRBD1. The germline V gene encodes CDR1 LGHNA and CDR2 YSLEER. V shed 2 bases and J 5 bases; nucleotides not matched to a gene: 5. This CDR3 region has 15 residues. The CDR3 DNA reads TGCGCCAGCAGCCAAAGGACAGGGGGGGGTACTGAAGCTTTCTTT. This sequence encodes CASSQRTGGGTEAFF.

Here the CDR3 reads CSVRDSYYEQYF. CDR3 nucleotides: TGCAGCGTCCGGGACAGTTACTACGAGCAGTACTTC. The J gene is TRBJ2-7, the V gene TRBV29-1; TRBD1 matches at 7 bases. CDR1 SQVTM and CDR2 ANQGSEA come from the germline V gene. V dropped 6 bases and J dropped 3; count of bases not matched to a gene: 5. The CDR3 length is 12 residues.

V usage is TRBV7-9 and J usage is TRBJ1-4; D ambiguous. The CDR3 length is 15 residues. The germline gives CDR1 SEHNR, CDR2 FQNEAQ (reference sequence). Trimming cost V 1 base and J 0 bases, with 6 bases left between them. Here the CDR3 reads CASSLGRSTNEKLFF. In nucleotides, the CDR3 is TGTGCCAGCAGCTTAGGACGGTCAACTAATGAAAAACTGTTTTTT.

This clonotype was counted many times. CDR3 in DNA: TGTGCCACCTCAGCGGGAGCACTCTCCTACAATGAGCAGTTCTTC. Protein sequence: CATSAGALSYNEQFF. The chain combines TRBV7-2 with TRBJ2-1, with TRBD2 matching over 8 bases. CDR1 is SGHTA and CDR2 is FQGNSA in the germline V gene. CDR3 length: 15 residues. J gave up 0 bases and V 10 bases, and 8 bases lay outside the gene matches.

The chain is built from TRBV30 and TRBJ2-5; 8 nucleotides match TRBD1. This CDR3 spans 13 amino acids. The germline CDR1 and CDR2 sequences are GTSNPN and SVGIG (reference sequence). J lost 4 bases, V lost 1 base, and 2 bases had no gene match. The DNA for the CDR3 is TGTGCCTGGAGTGAGGACAGGGTAGAGACCCAGTACTTC. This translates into CAWSEDRVETQYF.

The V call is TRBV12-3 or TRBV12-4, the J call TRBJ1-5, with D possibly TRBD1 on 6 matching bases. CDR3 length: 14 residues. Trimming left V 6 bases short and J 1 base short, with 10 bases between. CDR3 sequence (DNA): TGTGCCAGCAGCCCCGACAGGAGCAATCAGCCCCAGCATTTT. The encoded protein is CASSPDRSNQPQHF.

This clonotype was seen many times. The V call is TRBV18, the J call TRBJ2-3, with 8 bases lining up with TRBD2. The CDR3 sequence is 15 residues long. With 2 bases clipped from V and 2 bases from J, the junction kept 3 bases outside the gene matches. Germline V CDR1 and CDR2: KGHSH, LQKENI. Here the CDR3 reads CASSPDSGTTDTQYF. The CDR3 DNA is TGTGCCAGCTCACCAGATAGCGGGACCACAGATACGCAGTATTTT.

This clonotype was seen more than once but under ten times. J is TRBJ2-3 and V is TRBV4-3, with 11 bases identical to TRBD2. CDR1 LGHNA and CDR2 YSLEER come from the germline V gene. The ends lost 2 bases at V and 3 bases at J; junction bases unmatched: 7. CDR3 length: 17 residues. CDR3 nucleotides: TGCGCCAGCAGCCAAAAACTAGCGGGGGAAGCAACAGATACGCAGTATTTT. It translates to CASSQKLAGEATDTQYF.

The CDR3 sequence: CASSLLKERGYTF. The CDR3, as DNA: TGTGCCAGCAGCTTACTGAAGGAAAGGGGCTACACCTTC. V gene TRBV11-2 combines with J gene TRBJ1-2; D not certain. Between the trimmed V and J ends, which lost 2 bases and 8 bases, there was a span of 12 bases. Germline assignment: CDR1 SGHAT and CDR2 FQNNGV. This CDR3 is 13 amino acids long.

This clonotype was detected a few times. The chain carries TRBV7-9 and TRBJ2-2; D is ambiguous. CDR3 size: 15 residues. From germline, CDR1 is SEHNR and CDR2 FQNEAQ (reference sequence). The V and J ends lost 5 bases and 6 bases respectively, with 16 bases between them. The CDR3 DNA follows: TGTGCCAGCAGCCGACAAGGTCTGGCGTCCGGGGAGCTGTTTTTT. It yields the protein CASSRQGLASGELFF.

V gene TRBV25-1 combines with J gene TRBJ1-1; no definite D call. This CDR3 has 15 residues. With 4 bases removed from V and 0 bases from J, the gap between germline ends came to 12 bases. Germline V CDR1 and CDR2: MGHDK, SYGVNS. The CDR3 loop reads CASSAGTLMNTEAFF. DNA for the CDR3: TGTGCCAGCAGTGCAGGTACCCTTATGAACACTGAAGCTTTCTTT.

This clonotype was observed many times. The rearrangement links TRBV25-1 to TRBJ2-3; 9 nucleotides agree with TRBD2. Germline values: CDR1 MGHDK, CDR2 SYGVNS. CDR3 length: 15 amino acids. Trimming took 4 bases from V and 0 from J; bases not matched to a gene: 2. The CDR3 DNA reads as TGTGCCAGCAGTGGCCTAGCGGGGAGCACAGATACGCAGTATTTT. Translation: CASSGLAGSTDTQYF. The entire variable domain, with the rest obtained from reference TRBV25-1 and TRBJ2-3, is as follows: EADIYQTPRYLVIGTGKKITLECSQTMGHDKMYWYQQDPGMELHLIHYSYGVNSTEKGDLSSESTVSRIRTEHFPLTLESARPSHTSQYLCASSGLAGSTDTQYFGPGTRLTVL.

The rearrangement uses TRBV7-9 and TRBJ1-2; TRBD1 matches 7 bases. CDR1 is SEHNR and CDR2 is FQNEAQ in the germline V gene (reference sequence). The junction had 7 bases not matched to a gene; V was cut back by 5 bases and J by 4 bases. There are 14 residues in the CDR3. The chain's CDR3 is CASSLTGAGYGYTF. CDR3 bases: TGTGCCAGCAGCCTTACAGGGGCTGGCTATGGCTACACCTTC.

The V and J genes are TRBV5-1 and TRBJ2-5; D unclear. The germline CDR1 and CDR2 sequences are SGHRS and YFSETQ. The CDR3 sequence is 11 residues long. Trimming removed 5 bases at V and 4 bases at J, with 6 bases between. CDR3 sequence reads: CASRSLETQYF. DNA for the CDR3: TGCGCCAGCAGGTCACTAGAGACCCAGTACTTC.

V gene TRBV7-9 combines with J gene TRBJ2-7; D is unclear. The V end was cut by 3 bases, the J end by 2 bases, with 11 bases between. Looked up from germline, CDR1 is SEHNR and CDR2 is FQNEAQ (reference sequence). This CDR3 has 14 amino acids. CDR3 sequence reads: CASSFSTAAYEQYF. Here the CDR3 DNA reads TGTGCCAGCAGCTTTAGTACAGCTGCCTACGAGCAGTACTTC.

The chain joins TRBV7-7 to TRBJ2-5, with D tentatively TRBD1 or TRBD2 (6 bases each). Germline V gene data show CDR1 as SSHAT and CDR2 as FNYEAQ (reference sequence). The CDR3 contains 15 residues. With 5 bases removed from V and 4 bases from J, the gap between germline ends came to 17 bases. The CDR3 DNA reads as TGTGCCAGCAGCCCATCGGGGGCCCAGAGAGAGACCCAGTACTTC. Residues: CASSPSGAQRETQYF.

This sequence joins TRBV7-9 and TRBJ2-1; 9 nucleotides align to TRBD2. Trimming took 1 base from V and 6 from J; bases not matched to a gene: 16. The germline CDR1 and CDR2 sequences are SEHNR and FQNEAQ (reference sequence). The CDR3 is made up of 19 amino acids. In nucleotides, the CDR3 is TGTGCCAGCAGCTTAGGGGTGACAGGCGGACTAGCGAGAACCAATGAGCAGTTCTTC. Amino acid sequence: CASSLGVTGGLARTNEQFF.

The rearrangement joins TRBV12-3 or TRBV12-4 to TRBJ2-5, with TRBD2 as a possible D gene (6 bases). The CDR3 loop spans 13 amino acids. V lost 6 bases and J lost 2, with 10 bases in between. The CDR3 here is CASRKRVQETQYF. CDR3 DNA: TGTGCCAGCAGGAAGCGGGTACAAGAGACCCAGTACTTC.

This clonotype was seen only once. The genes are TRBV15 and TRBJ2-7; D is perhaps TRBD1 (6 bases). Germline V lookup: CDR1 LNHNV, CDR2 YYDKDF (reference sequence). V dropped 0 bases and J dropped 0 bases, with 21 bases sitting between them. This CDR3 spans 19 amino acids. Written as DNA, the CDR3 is TGTGCCACCAGCAGAGATCGGCTAGGTGGCCAGGGGTTCTCCTACGAGCAGTACTTC. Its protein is CATSRDRLGGQGFSYEQYF.

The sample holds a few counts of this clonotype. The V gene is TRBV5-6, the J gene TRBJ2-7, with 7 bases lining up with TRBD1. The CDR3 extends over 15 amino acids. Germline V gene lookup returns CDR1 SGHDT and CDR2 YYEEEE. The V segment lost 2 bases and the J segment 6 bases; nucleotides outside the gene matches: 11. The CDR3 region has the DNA TGTGCCAGCAGCTTCCTCGACAGGGTGTCGGGCGAGCAGTACTTC. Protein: CASSFLDRVSGEQYF.

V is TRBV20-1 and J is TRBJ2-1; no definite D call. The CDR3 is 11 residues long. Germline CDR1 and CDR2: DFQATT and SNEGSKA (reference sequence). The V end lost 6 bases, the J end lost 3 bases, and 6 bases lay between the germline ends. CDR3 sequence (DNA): TGCAGTGCCCTCGACTACAATGAGCAGTTCTTC. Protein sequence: CSALDYNEQFF.

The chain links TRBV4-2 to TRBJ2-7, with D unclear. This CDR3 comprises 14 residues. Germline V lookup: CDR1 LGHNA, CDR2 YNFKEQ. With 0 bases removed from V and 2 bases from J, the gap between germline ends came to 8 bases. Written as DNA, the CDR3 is TGTGCCAGCAGCCAAGACCTCGGAGCCTACGAGCAGTACTTC. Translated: CASSQDLGAYEQYF.

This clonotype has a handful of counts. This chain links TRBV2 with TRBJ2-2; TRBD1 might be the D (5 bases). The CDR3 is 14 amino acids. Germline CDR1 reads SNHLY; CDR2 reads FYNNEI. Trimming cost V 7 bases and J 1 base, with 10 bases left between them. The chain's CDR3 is CASTRAGNTGELFF. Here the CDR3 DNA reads TGTGCCAGCACCAGGGCAGGGAACACCGGGGAGCTGTTTTTT.

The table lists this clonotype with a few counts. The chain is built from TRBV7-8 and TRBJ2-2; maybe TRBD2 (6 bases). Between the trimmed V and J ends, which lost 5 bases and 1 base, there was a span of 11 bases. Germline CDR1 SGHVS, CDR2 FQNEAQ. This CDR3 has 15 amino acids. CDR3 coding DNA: TGTGCCAGCAGCGGGCGGGACTGGAACACCGGGGAGCTGTTTTTT. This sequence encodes CASSGRDWNTGELFF.

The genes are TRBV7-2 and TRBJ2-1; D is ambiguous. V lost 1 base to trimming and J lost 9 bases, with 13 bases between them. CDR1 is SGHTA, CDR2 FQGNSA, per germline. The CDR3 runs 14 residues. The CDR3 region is CASSLDRSGVEQFF. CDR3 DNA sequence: TGTGCCAGCAGCTTAGATAGGTCGGGTGTTGAGCAGTTCTTC.